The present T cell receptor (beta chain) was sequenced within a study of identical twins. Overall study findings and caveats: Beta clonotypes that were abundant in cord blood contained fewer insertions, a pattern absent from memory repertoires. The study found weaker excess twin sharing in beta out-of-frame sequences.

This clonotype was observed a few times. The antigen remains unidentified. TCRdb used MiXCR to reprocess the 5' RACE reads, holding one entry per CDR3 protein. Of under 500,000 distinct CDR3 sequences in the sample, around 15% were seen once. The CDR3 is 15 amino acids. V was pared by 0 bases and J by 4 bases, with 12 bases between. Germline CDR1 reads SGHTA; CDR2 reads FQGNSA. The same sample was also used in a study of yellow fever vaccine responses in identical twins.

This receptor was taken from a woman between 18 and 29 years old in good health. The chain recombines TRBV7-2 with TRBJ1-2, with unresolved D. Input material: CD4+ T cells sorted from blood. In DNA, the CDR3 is TGTGCCAGCAGCTTAGCAAGGGCCAGCCTCTATGGCTACACCTTC. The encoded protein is CASSLARASLYGYTF.